These T cell receptor beta chains were read from a single sample in a study of T cell changes during pregnancy in multiple sclerosis. Clones were read by immunoSEQ multiplex PCR, and TCRdb kept only the in-frame ones, dropping some. Here the sample spans about 44,000 clones, approximately 88% being singletons. Sample: CD4+ T cells from peripheral blood mononuclear cells, taken in the first trimester of pregnancy. Receptor source: a female donor with multiple sclerosis, enrolled in a pregnancy study. Each CDR3 is given with its conserved first and last residue. D genes are given only for firm matches. Only part of the rows carry a size: once, few, many, or a class if the clone is expanded.

CDR3	DNA	size	V	J	D
CASSPRRTNEKLFF	TGCGCCAGCAGCCCCCGCAGAACTAATGAAAAACTGTTTTTT	NA	TRBV4-3	TRBJ1-4	NA
CASSLPAVYGYTF	TGTGCCAGCAGCTTACCGGCGGTCTATGGCTACACCTTC	NA	TRBV7-2	TRBJ1-2	NA
CASSLQGSGNTIYF	TGTGCCAGCAGCTTGCAGGGGTCAGGAAACACCATATATTTT	NA	TRBV5-4	TRBJ1-3	NA
CASRDAGSTDTQYF	TGCGCCAGCAGAGACGCAGGGTCAACAGATACGCAGTATTTT	NA	TRBV5-1	TRBJ2-3	NA
CASTQQGVLVENTEAFF	TGCGCCAGCACTCAGCAGGGGGTATTGGTGGAGAACACTGAAGCTTTCTTT	NA	TRBV5-1	TRBJ1-1	TRBD1
CASSFGTGAYEQYF	TGTGCCAGCAGCTTCGGGACAGGGGCCTACGAGCAGTACTTC	NA	TRBV7-2	TRBJ2-7	TRBD1
CAWGRDSQYRGYTF	TGTGCCTGGGGTAGGGACAGTCAATATCGGGGCTACACCTTC	NA	TRBV30	TRBJ1-2	TRBD1
CASSPGLAGARYEQYF	TGTGCCAGCAGCCCGGGACTAGCGGGAGCTCGGTACGAGCAGTACTTC	few	TRBV5-6	TRBJ2-7	TRBD2
CAWEIFGGGTDTQYF	TGTGCCTGGGAAATATTCGGGGGGGGCACAGATACGCAGTATTTT	NA	TRBV30	TRBJ2-3	TRBD2
CASTTRNSRGRGEKLFF	TGTGCCAGCACCACCCGAAACTCGCGGGGAAGGGGTGAAAAACTGTTTTTT	NA	TRBV7-9	TRBJ1-4	NA
CSVSRGAGGYTF	TGCAGCGTGTCACGGGGGGCAGGAGGCTACACCTTC	NA	TRBV29-1	TRBJ1-2	NA
CASSTLAGGSNEQFF	TGTGCCAGTAGTACACTAGCGGGAGGGAGCAATGAGCAGTTCTTC	NA	TRBV19	TRBJ2-1	TRBD2
CASSSTGGLGGYTF	TGCGCCAGCAGCTCGACAGGGGGCTTAGGTGGCTACACCTTC	NA	TRBV5-1	TRBJ1-2	TRBD1
CASSFRDTTFRTEAFF	TGCGCCAGCAGCTTCAGGGACACCACCTTTAGAACTGAAGCTTTCTTT	NA	TRBV5-1	TRBJ1-1	NA
CASSKGRLAGDYPVYEQYF	TGTGCCAGTAGTAAGGGGAGGCTAGCGGGAGATTACCCCGTCTACGAGCAGTACTTC	NA	TRBV19	TRBJ2-7	TRBD2
CANSRDRERHEQYF	TGTGCCAATAGCCGGGACAGGGAAAGGCACGAGCAGTACTTC	once	TRBV5-6	TRBJ2-7	TRBD1
CASSPTAGTGGYEQYF	TGTGCCAGCAGTCCTACGGCCGGGACAGGGGGTTACGAGCAGTACTTC	NA	TRBV27	TRBJ2-7	TRBD1
CSVDTGGYEQFF	TGCAGCGTTGATACGGGAGGCTATGAGCAGTTCTTC	NA	TRBV29-1	TRBJ2-1	TRBD2
CASSPPRLAGVNESQYF	TGTGCCAGCAGCCCCCCCCGACTAGCGGGAGTCAACGAGTCCCAGTACTTC	NA	TRBV7-9	TRBJ2-5	TRBD2
CASSKLYRGYDEQFF	TGTGCCAGCAGCAAACTTTACAGGGGCTACGATGAGCAGTTCTTC	NA	TRBV27	TRBJ2-1	TRBD1
CASSLTQGAGYGYTF	TGCGCCAGCAGCCTTACACAGGGGGCTGGCTATGGCTACACCTTC	NA	TRBV4-1	TRBJ1-2	TRBD1
CASSDNGGIFLYEQYF	TGTGCCAGCAGTGATAACGGGGGGATTTTCCTCTACGAGCAGTACTTC	NA	TRBV25-1	TRBJ2-7	TRBD2
CASSYGSTSYEQYF	TGCGCCAGCAGCTACGGGTCTACCTCCTACGAGCAGTACTTC	NA	TRBV5-1	TRBJ2-7	NA
CAWRPQWAGVRDTQYF	TGTGCCTGGAGGCCCCAATGGGCGGGAGTTAGGGATACGCAGTATTTT	once	TRBV30	TRBJ2-3	TRBD2
CASILSGASGSPLHF	TGTGCCAGCATCTTATCAGGGGCCTCCGGTTCACCCCTCCACTTT	NA	TRBV6-5	TRBJ1-6	NA
CASSQAGQGFEGEKLFF	TGTGCCAGCAGCCAGGCGGGACAGGGCTTTGAGGGTGAAAAACTGTTTTTT	NA	TRBV4-2	TRBJ1-4	TRBD1
CASSSHTGAEAFF	TGTGCCAGCAGTTCCCATACAGGGGCTGAAGCTTTCTTT	NA	TRBV6-5	TRBJ1-1	TRBD1
CSASLGQGAAEQYF	TGCAGCGCCTCCCTAGGACAGGGAGCGGCCGAGCAGTACTTC	NA	TRBV29-1	TRBJ2-7	TRBD1
CASSPPQGRDRTEAFF	TGTGCCAGCAGCCCACCACAGGGGCGGGATCGAACTGAAGCTTTCTTT	NA	TRBV7-8	TRBJ1-1	TRBD1
CSVGPGTGGNIQYF	TGCAGCGTTGGGCCTGGGACAGGGGGAAACATTCAGTACTTC	NA	TRBV29-1	TRBJ2-4	TRBD1
CASSTSYEQYF	TGTGCCAGCAGCACTTCCTACGAGCAGTACTTC	few	TRBV5-6	TRBJ2-7	NA
CASSLGAGLAGGSTDTQYF	TGTGCCAGCAGCTTGGGAGCGGGACTAGCGGGAGGCAGCACAGATACGCAGTATTTT	once	TRBV7-9	TRBJ2-3	TRBD2
CASSPGQGYHEQFF	TGCGCCAGCAGCCCGGGACAGGGTTACCATGAGCAGTTCTTC	NA	TRBV5-1	TRBJ2-1	TRBD1
CASRLRTVSSYEQYF	TGTGCCAGCAGGTTAAGGACAGTGAGCTCCTACGAGCAGTACTTC	NA	TRBV2	TRBJ2-7	NA
CASRSTGVPYEQYF	TGTGCCAGCAGATCCACAGGGGTTCCCTACGAGCAGTACTTC	NA	TRBV2	TRBJ2-7	TRBD1
CASSSGLAGGTDTQYF	TGTGCCAGCAGCTCGGGACTAGCGGGAGGCACAGATACGCAGTATTTT	NA	TRBV7-2	TRBJ2-3	TRBD2
CASSKVPLADAWYTGELFF	TGTGCCAGCAGCAAAGTCCCTCTAGCGGATGCATGGTACACCGGGGAGCTGTTTTTT	NA	TRBV21-1	TRBJ2-2	NA
CASSTIHRERGYNEQFF	TGTGCCAGCAGTACGATTCACAGGGAGAGAGGTTACAATGAGCAGTTCTTC	once	TRBV28	TRBJ2-1	NA
CASSGQSGELFF	TGTGCCAGCAGTGGACAGTCCGGGGAGCTGTTTTTT	NA	TRBV6-4	TRBJ2-2	NA
CASSSTSSGTHNEQFF	TGCGCCAGCAGCTCGACTTCTAGCGGGACTCACAATGAGCAGTTCTTC	once	TRBV5-1	TRBJ2-1	TRBD2
CASSQEIGLALYNEQFF	TGTGCCAGCAGCCAAGAGATTGGGCTAGCGCTATACAATGAGCAGTTCTTC	NA	TRBV4-2	TRBJ2-1	NA
CASSGRQGLHQETQYF	TGTGCCAGCAGCGGACGACAGGGGCTCCACCAAGAGACCCAGTACTTC	NA	TRBV7-2	TRBJ2-5	TRBD1
CASSLASRQNYGYTF	TGCGCCAGCAGCTTGGCCTCTAGACAGAACTATGGCTACACCTTC	NA	TRBV5-1	TRBJ1-2	NA
CASRGQGGQTQYF	TGTGCCAGCAGAGGACAGGGGGGGCAGACCCAGTACTTC	NA	TRBV6-5	TRBJ2-5	TRBD1
CASCDAGGEDYGYTF	TGTGCCAGCTGCGACGCGGGGGGCGAGGACTATGGCTACACCTTC	NA	TRBV6-6	TRBJ1-2	NA
CASSGRQGGVIQYF	TGTGCCAGCAGTGGAAGACAGGGGGGGGTTATTCAGTACTTC	NA	TRBV27	TRBJ2-4	TRBD1
CASSLLGLRGGNTGELFF	TGTGCCAGCAGCTTACTTGGTCTGCGGGGTGGGAACACCGGGGAGCTGTTTTTT	once	TRBV7-3	TRBJ2-2	NA
CASSLGLAGVRSSYNEQFF	TGCGCCAGCAGCTTAGGACTAGCGGGAGTTCGGAGCTCCTACAATGAGCAGTTCTTC	NA	TRBV5-1	TRBJ2-1	TRBD2
CAWSAISGKLSYEQYF	TGTGCCTGGAGTGCAATAAGCGGGAAGCTCTCCTACGAGCAGTACTTC	NA	TRBV30	TRBJ2-7	TRBD2
CSVDVAGYEQYF	TGCAGCGTTGATGTAGCGGGGTACGAGCAGTACTTC	few	TRBV29-1	TRBJ2-7	TRBD2
CASSLESRGAVTDTQYF	TGCGCCAGCAGCTTGGAATCTCGGGGGGCCGTAACAGATACGCAGTATTTT	NA	TRBV5-1	TRBJ2-3	NA
CASSFLRQNTEAFF	TGTGCCAGCAGCTTCCTTCGACAGAACACTGAAGCTTTCTTT	medium-sized	TRBV11-2	TRBJ1-1	NA
CASSQDLSGYTF	TGCGCCAGCAGCCAAGATCTCAGTGGCTACACCTTC	NA	TRBV4-1	TRBJ1-2	NA